The rows below give T cell receptor beta chains drawn from one sample of a study of breast tumors, draining lymph nodes, adjacent tissues. TCRdb processed the multiplex PCR reads anew with MiXCR; each CDR3 protein has one entry. The sample consists of 200,000 to 250,000 distinct CDR3 sequences, about 30% of them appearing once. The material sequenced was axillary lymph node tissue. The receptors shown here come from a female donor with breast cancer. Some clones in this sample may be carry-over from other donors' samples. The CDR3 runs from the conserved cysteine through the conserved F or W. The order of the fields is D gene, clone size, V gene, J gene, CDR3 DNA, CDR3 protein. The D gene is left open where the match is weak. Rows give clone size only sometimes, using once, few, many, or a class for an expanded clone.

D gene: .
clone size: many
V gene: TRBV7-8
J gene: TRBJ1-3
CDR3 DNA: TGTGCCAGCAGCCCCAAGACAAGCTCTGGAAACACCATATATTTT
CDR3 protein: CASSPKTSSGNTIYF

D gene: .
clone size: .
V gene: TRBV15
J gene: TRBJ2-2
CDR3 DNA: .
CDR3 protein: CATTHRGTTEQYFGRGELFF

D gene: .
clone size: many
V gene: TRBV19
J gene: TRBJ2-1
CDR3 DNA: TGTGCCAGTAGTCCTTCCCTAGGGAGCTCCTACAATGAGCAGTTCTTC
CDR3 protein: CASSPSLGSSYNEQFF

D gene: TRBD1
clone size: many
V gene: TRBV12-3/TRBV12-4
J gene: TRBJ2-5
CDR3 DNA: TGTGCCAGCAGCCTTCAGACAGGGATTAGAGAGACCCAGTACTTC
CDR3 protein: CASSLQTGIRETQYF

D gene: TRBD2
clone size: many
V gene: TRBV6-5
J gene: TRBJ2-3
CDR3 DNA: TGTGCCAGCAGTTTGTCCAGGACTAGCGGGATGACCACAGATACGCAGTATTTT
CDR3 protein: CASSLSRTSGMTTDTQYF

D gene: TRBD1
clone size: many
V gene: TRBV6-5
J gene: TRBJ1-2
CDR3 DNA: TGTGCCAGCAGTCGGACAGGGGGCCACTATGGCTACACCTTC
CDR3 protein: CASSRTGGHYGYTF

D gene: TRBD2
clone size: many
V gene: TRBV3-1
J gene: TRBJ2-5
CDR3 DNA: TGTGCCAGCAGCATACGACGACGGGCGGGAGGGGAGACCCAGTACTTC
CDR3 protein: CASSIRRRAGGETQYF

D gene: TRBD2
clone size: many
V gene: TRBV19
J gene: TRBJ2-1
CDR3 DNA: TGTGCCAGTGAGCGGGGGACTAGCGAAAATGAGCAGTTCTTC
CDR3 protein: CASERGTSENEQFF

D gene: .
clone size: .
V gene: TRBV7-3
J gene: TRBJ1-6
CDR3 DNA: TGTGCCAGCAGTAATTACAGGGATTCACCCCTCCACTTT
CDR3 protein: CASSNYRDSPLHF

D gene: .
clone size: many
V gene: TRBV6-1
J gene: TRBJ1-3
CDR3 DNA: TGTGCCAGCAGTGAAATCGGGGGAGGGCTTGGGAACACCATATATTTT
CDR3 protein: CASSEIGGGLGNTIYF

D gene: TRBD2
clone size: many
V gene: TRBV10-3
J gene: TRBJ2-5
CDR3 DNA: TGTGCCATCAAGCGGGAGGGCCATCAAGAGACCCAGTACTTC
CDR3 protein: CAIKREGHQETQYF

D gene: .
clone size: many
V gene: TRBV29-1
J gene: TRBJ2-2
CDR3 DNA: TGCAGCGTAGGACAGAGAGTGGGGGAGCTGTTTTTT
CDR3 protein: CSVGQRVGELFF

D gene: .
clone size: many
V gene: TRBV4-2
J gene: TRBJ1-6
CDR3 DNA: TGTGCCAGCAGCCAACCGACAGTCGTCAATTCACCCCTCCACTTT
CDR3 protein: CASSQPTVVNSPLHF

D gene: .
clone size: .
V gene: TRBV6-2/TRBV6-3
J gene: TRBJ2-7
CDR3 DNA: TGTGCCAGCAGACTTCGGGACAACTCCTACGAGCAGTACTTC
CDR3 protein: CASRLRDNSYEQYF

D gene: TRBD2
clone size: .
V gene: TRBV7-6
J gene: TRBJ2-3
CDR3 DNA: TGTGCCAGCAGCAAATGGACTAGCGGTCCGAGCTCCTACAATGAGCAGTATTTT
CDR3 protein: CASSKWTSGPSSYNEQYF

D gene: .
clone size: many
V gene: TRBV27
J gene: TRBJ2-3
CDR3 DNA: TGTGCCAGCAGTTTATCCCGGGGAGATACGCAGTATTTT
CDR3 protein: CASSLSRGDTQYF

D gene: TRBD2
clone size: many
V gene: TRBV20-1
J gene: TRBJ2-7
CDR3 DNA: TGCAGTGCTAGCCCCCCCTTTATTAGCGGGAACCCGTGGGAGCAGTACTTC
CDR3 protein: CSASPPFISGNPWEQYF